What follows is one TCR beta chain and its context. Antigen: not known. MiXCR, applied by TCRdb to the reads, yields one record per CDR3 protein. The sample contains 680,000 or so distinct CDR3 sequences, around 31% of which appear only once. The record originates from a study of T cell repertoires in cytomegalovirus infection. Study summary: The authors relied on CMV epitopes, both recently identified HLA-C-restricted and well-studied HLA-B-restricted. Public signatures in TCR beta pointed to CMV infection and matching HLA type.

Notes on the study in general: HLA-C-restricted CMV-specific TCR beta clonotypes prevailed in the ex vivo response. Summed public TCR beta family frequency identified CMV carriers bearing the relevant HLA.

The specimen comprised cultured PBMCs, sampled from culture after CMV antigen stimulation. This clonotype originated in a human donor in good health (CMV status not recorded). Some clones in this sample may be carry-over from other donors' samples.

CDR3 sequence (DNA): TGTGCCAGCAGTGAAAGGAGGCGCGGGGGATCCTCTGGGGCCAACGTCCTGACTTTC. Its protein product is CASSERRRGGSSGANVLTF. The rearrangement joins TRBV6-1 to TRBJ2-6; TRBD2 aligns across 7 bases. The CDR3 extends over 19 amino acids. Germline CDR1 and CDR2: MNHNS and SASEGT. V lost 2 bases to trimming and J lost 0 bases; unmatched junction nucleotides: 10.